The 17 T cell receptor beta chains in this list originate from one sample, sequenced in a study of T cell changes during pregnancy in multiple sclerosis. Clones were read by immunoSEQ multiplex PCR, and TCRdb kept only the in-frame ones, dropping some. The data show around 47,000 clones, with approximately 96% seen just once and roughly 0.9% held by the top ten. Here the sequenced sample was peripheral blood, taken in the second trimester of pregnancy. The receptors were sampled from a female donor with multiple sclerosis, enrolled in a pregnancy study.

CDR3 sequence: CASSPGTKEEQYF. The CDR3 nucleotides read TGTGCCAGCTCACCCGGGACAAAGGAGGAGCAGTACTTC. This rearrangement joins TRBV18 to TRBJ2-7; a weak D match, TRBD1 (6 bases). Per germline, CDR1 KGHSH and CDR2 LQKENI. Trimming shortened V by 3 bases and J by 7 bases, and 13 bases separated the two germline ends. The CDR3 has 13 residues.

Concerning this clone itself: This sample also contains other DNA sequences that code for the same CDR3. The V call is TRBV6-5, the J call TRBJ2-7; 9 nucleotides agree with TRBD1. Germline CDR1 MNHEY, CDR2 SVGAGI. Trimming took 5 bases from V and 2 from J; bases not matched to a gene: 7. The CDR3 loop spans 15 amino acids. This chain's CDR3 is CASSPRDRVPYEQYF. As DNA, the CDR3 is TGTGCCAGCAGTCCCCGGGACAGGGTACCCTACGAGCAGTACTTC.

The genes are TRBV7-2 and TRBJ1-2; 9 bases are a match to TRBD1. The CDR3 contains 16 residues. V gave up 5 bases and J gave up 4 bases; unmatched junction bases: 11. Germline-derived CDR1 and CDR2 are SGHTA and FQGNSA. This CDR3 is CASSPRSGQGPYGYTF. CDR3 in DNA: TGTGCCAGCAGCCCCCGGAGCGGACAGGGGCCCTATGGCTACACCTTC.

The CDR3 protein is CASNNHLGNTEAFF. CDR3 bases: TGCGCCAGCAACAATCACCTTGGGAACACTGAAGCTTTCTTT. This chain joins TRBV5-1 and TRBJ1-1, with D unresolved. CDR1 is SGHRS, CDR2 YFSETQ, per germline. V lost 6 bases and J lost 1, with 13 bases in between. This CDR3 is 14 amino acids long.

This chain joins TRBV19 and TRBJ2-1; tentatively, D is TRBD2 (5 bases). The CDR3 loop spans 11 amino acids. V lost 3 bases and J lost 10, with 7 bases in between. The germline V gene has CDR1 LNHDA and CDR2 SQIVND (reference sequence). Here the CDR3 DNA reads TGTGCCAGTAGTATTAGCGAGGAGCAGTTCTTC. Translating it yields CASSISEEQFF.

The V call is TRBV6-1, the J call TRBJ1-1; 8 positions match TRBD1. This CDR3 is 16 amino acids long. The trim removed 2 bases at V and 5 bases at J, leaving 10 bases unmatched. Germline values: CDR1 MNHNS, CDR2 SASEGT. The CDR3 coding sequence is TGTGCCAGCAGTGAACGAAGGACAGGGATAGGGACTGAAGCTTTCTTT. Protein sequence: CASSERRTGIGTEAFF.

This rearrangement joins TRBV19 to TRBJ1-5; TRBD1 is a possible D gene (5 bases). The germline V gene encodes CDR1 LNHDA and CDR2 SQIVND (reference sequence). The CDR3 loop spans 18 amino acids. V lost 3 bases and J 0 bases, leaving 18 bases between the germline ends. CDR3 residues: CASSIPGGGDNSNQPQHF. CDR3 DNA: TGTGCCAGTAGTATCCCGGGGGGTGGGGATAATAGCAATCAGCCCCAGCATTTT. Full variable domain (missing parts from reference TRBV19 and TRBJ1-5): DGGITQSPKYLFRKEGQNVTLSCEQNLNHDAMYWYRQDPGQGLRLIYYSQIVNDFQKGDIAEGYSVSREKKESFPLTVTSAQKNPTAFYLCASSIPGGGDNSNQPQHFGDGTRLSIL.

The chain carries TRBV6-1 and TRBJ1-1; 7 nucleotides match TRBD1. The CDR3 is made up of 14 amino acids. Losses at the gene ends were 7 bases for V and 5 bases for J; bases not matched to a gene: 10. The V gene's germline CDR1 is MNHNS and CDR2 SASEGT. This chain's CDR3 is CASINRGERTEAFF. CDR3 nucleotides: TGTGCCAGCATTAACAGGGGTGAAAGGACTGAAGCTTTCTTT.

The chain recombines TRBV18 with TRBJ2-2, with 11 bases identical to TRBD1. The CDR3 contains 17 residues. The V gene's germline CDR1 is KGHSH and CDR2 LQKENI. V dropped 1 base and J dropped 6; count of bases not matched to a gene: 7. The CDR3 sequence: CASSPRRTGGAAGELFF. The CDR3 DNA reads as TGTGCCAGCTCACCACGCCGGACAGGGGGCGCAGCCGGGGAGCTGTTTTTT.

The chain joins TRBV5-1 to TRBJ1-1; D is perhaps TRBD1 (5 bases). Germline V gene sequence: CDR1 SGHRS, CDR2 YFSETQ. This CDR3 spans 12 amino acids. Trimming removed 0 bases at V and 7 bases at J, with 7 bases between. This chain's CDR3 is CASSLAQGEAFF. The CDR3 DNA reads TGCGCCAGCAGCTTGGCCCAGGGTGAAGCTTTCTTT. The full variable domain, completed using reference TRBV5-1 and TRBJ1-1, is KAGVTQTPRYLIKTRGQQVTLSCSPISGHRSVSWYQQTPGQGLQFLFEYFSETQRNKGNFPGRFSGRQFSNSRSEMNVSTLELGDSALYLCASSLAQGEAFFGQGTRLTVV.

This clone was found once. The rearrangement links TRBV7-6 to TRBJ2-1; D gene uncertain. The CDR3 contains 16 residues. The germline CDR1 and CDR2 sequences are SGHVS and FNYEAQ. V was clipped by 4 bases and J by 0 bases, with 13 bases between them. The CDR3 is CASSSPVGSSYNEQFF. The DNA for the CDR3 is TGTGCCAGCAGCTCTCCGGTCGGTAGCTCCTACAATGAGCAGTTCTTC.

This clone was detected once. This rearrangement joins TRBV30 to TRBJ1-5, with 9 positions matching TRBD1. This CDR3 is 14 amino acids long. After removal of 5 bases from V and 6 bases from J, the junction contained 8 bases not matched to a gene. Germline assignment: CDR1 GTSNPN and CDR2 SVGIG (reference sequence). CDR3 sequence (DNA): TGTGCCTGGGCCCGGGACAGGGCCGGTCAGCCCCAGCATTTT. It codes for CAWARDRAGQPQHF.

The chain couples TRBV18 to TRBJ2-1, with D perhaps TRBD2 (5 bases). CDR3 length equals 15 residues. Trimming cost V 1 base and J 5 bases, with 12 bases left between them. Germline CDR1 reads KGHSH; CDR2 reads LQKENI. Written as DNA, the CDR3 is TGTGCCAGCTCACCACTTCAGCGGAAGGACAATGAGCAGTTCTTC. This translates into CASSPLQRKDNEQFF.

The gene calls are TRBV19 and TRBJ2-5, with TRBD2 matching 14 bases. The CDR3 sequence is 17 residues long. V lost 2 bases, J lost 2 bases, and 4 bases stayed unmatched. Per the germline V gene, CDR1 is LNHDA and CDR2 is SQIVND (reference sequence). In DNA, the CDR3 is TGTGCCAGTAGTATAAGACTAGCGGGGGGGATTCAAGAGACCCAGTACTTC. It specifies CASSIRLAGGIQETQYF.

The chain has TRBV7-9 and TRBJ2-3; D is ambiguous. V lost 4 bases to trimming and J lost 0 bases, with 5 bases between them. Germline lookup yields CDR1 SEHNR and CDR2 FQNEAQ (reference sequence). The CDR3 runs 13 residues. CDR3 coding DNA: TGTGCCAGCAGCTCTCCGAGCACAGATACGCAGTATTTT. It is translated as CASSSPSTDTQYF.

CDR3 coding DNA: TGTGCCAGCAGCCAATCGGACTGGGCGGGCACAGATACGCAGTATTTT. It codes for CASSQSDWAGTDTQYF. This chain connects TRBV4-2 to TRBJ2-3, with TRBD2 as a possible D gene (5 bases). V was trimmed by 2 bases and J by 1 base, leaving 13 bases between them. Germline CDR1 LGHNA, CDR2 YNFKEQ. This CDR3 contains 16 residues.

This chain uses TRBV5-5 with TRBJ2-7; D unresolved. The CDR3 loop spans 13 amino acids. Germline loops: CDR1 SGHKS, CDR2 YYEKEE (reference sequence). The germline V and J ends were trimmed by 0 bases and 4 bases, with 8 bases remaining between them. This chain's CDR3 is CASSLDRPYEQYF. The CDR3 coding sequence is TGTGCCAGCAGCTTGGACAGACCTTACGAGCAGTACTTC.